The T cell receptor beta chain described here comes from a study of response to subunit inactivated influenza vaccine. TCRdb passed the RT-PCR reads through MiXCR, listing each CDR3 protein once. Here the sample spans approximately 530,000 distinct CDR3 sequences, 6% to 9% being singletons. Findings of the study overall: Only a handful of new T cells, the authors suggested, are recruited with each seasonal influenza vaccination.

Worth noting for this clonotype: Its antigen is currently unknown.

The germline gives CDR1 MNHNS, CDR2 SASEGT. CDR3 size: 12 residues. V dropped 10 bases and J dropped 4 bases, with 12 bases sitting between them. The chain has TRBV6-1 and TRBJ2-3, with a weak D call TRBD1 (6 bases). The sequencing used PBMCs from blood, collected less than 30 months after vaccination. The sequence derives from a man aged 50-75 years who received an inactivated influenza vaccine. CDR3 DNA: TGTGCCACCCAGGCAGGGGCAGATACGCAGTATTTT. Its translation: CATQAGADTQYF.